Following are 10 T cell receptor beta chains from one sample sequenced in a study of cytomegalovirus exposure and HLA in healthy donors. Both 60 Vbeta primers and 13 Jbeta primers went into the PCR. The data were produced by immunoSEQ multiplex PCR, yet TCRdb's version contains in-frame clones alone and is incomplete. The table records approximately 150,000 clones, approximately 77% of them present only once. Input material: PBMCs. The receptors stem from a man under 40 in good health and CMV-seropositive.

The V and J genes are TRBV5-1 and TRBJ2-5, with a tentative D call TRBD2 (6 bases). Trimming took 3 bases from V and 3 from J, leaving 15 bases between them. Germline CDR1 SGHRS, CDR2 YFSETQ. There are 15 residues in the CDR3. CDR3 nucleotide sequence: TGCGCCAGCAGCTGGGGAGGTACGGGAGAAGAGACCCAGTACTTC. Translated, it gives CASSWGGTGEETQYF.

The rearrangement links TRBV5-6 to TRBJ2-7; the match to TRBD2 covers 8 bases. The CDR3 loop spans 14 amino acids. V dropped 4 bases and J dropped 6; count of bases not matched to a gene: 9. CDR1 is SGHDT, CDR2 YYEEEE, per germline. In DNA form, the CDR3 reads TGTGCCAGCAGCACCGGGGGGGCCGGTTCCGAGCAGTACTTC. Its translation is CASSTGGAGSEQYF. The variable domain in full, completed from reference TRBV5-6 and TRBJ2-7, reads DAGVTQSPTHLIKTRGQQVTLRCSPKSGHDTVSWYQQALGQGPQFIFQYYEEEERQRGNFPDRFSGHQFPNYSSELNVNALLLGDSALYLCASSTGGAGSEQYFGPGTRLTVT.

This chain joins TRBV19 and TRBJ1-2, with D possibly being TRBD1 (6 bases). The germline V gene has CDR1 LNHDA and CDR2 SQIVND (reference sequence). The CDR3 runs 16 residues. Deletions cut 8 bases from V and 3 bases from J, with 22 bases between. The CDR3 coding sequence is TGTGCCAGTGCGGCCCGGGGGGCAGGGAAATACTATGGCTACACCTTC. It is translated as CASAARGAGKYYGYTF.

Only one count was recorded for this clone. The V and J genes are TRBV2 and TRBJ2-7, with 11 bases that match TRBD2. Germline CDR1 and CDR2: SNHLY and FYNNEI. The CDR3 runs to 14 residues. Losses at the gene ends were 5 bases for V and 6 bases for J; bases not matched to a gene: 6. Here the CDR3 reads CASSTLSGGAEQYF. The CDR3 region has the DNA TGTGCCAGCAGTACCCTTAGCGGGGGGGCCGAGCAGTACTTC.

The rearrangement joins TRBV7-9 to TRBJ2-7; possible D gene TRBD1, 5 bases. CDR3 length: 14 amino acids. Deletions cut 1 base from V and 2 bases from J, with 9 bases between. Germline CDR1 SEHNR, CDR2 FQNEAQ (reference sequence). The CDR3 nucleotides read TGTGCCAGCAGCTTAGTTCTGGGGCCCTACGAGCAGTACTTC. Its translation: CASSLVLGPYEQYF.

This clone was recorded only once. V and J are TRBV18 and TRBJ2-7; D possibly corresponds to TRBD2 (6 bases). V lost 0 bases, J lost 3 bases, and 9 bases lay in between. CDR1 KGHSH and CDR2 LQKENI come from the germline V gene. The CDR3 is 14 residues long. CDR3 DNA: TGTGCCAGCTCACCACCGGAGGGTCACTACGAGCAGTACTTC. This sequence encodes CASSPPEGHYEQYF.

V and J are TRBV18 and TRBJ2-7; D unclear. V was cut by 0 bases and J by 6 bases, with 9 bases left in between. Germline V lookup: CDR1 KGHSH, CDR2 LQKENI. The CDR3 runs 13 residues. In DNA form, the CDR3 reads TGTGCCAGCTCACCACCGCTAGTGAGCGAGCAGTACTTC. Translated, it gives CASSPPLVSEQYF.

The CDR3 spells CASSLQGPSTDTQYF. CDR3 sequence (DNA): TGCGCCAGCAGCTTGCAGGGTCCGAGCACAGATACGCAGTATTTT. The chain couples TRBV5-1 to TRBJ2-3; TRBD1 might be the D (5 bases). This CDR3 region has 15 residues. V shed 1 base and J shed 0 bases, with 9 bases lying between them. CDR1 is SGHRS, CDR2 YFSETQ, per germline.

The genes are TRBV14 and TRBJ2-7; the D is unclear. This CDR3 contains 15 residues. V shed 1 base and J shed 7 bases, with 17 bases lying between them. Germline V gene data show CDR1 as SGHDN and CDR2 as FVKESK. The CDR3 sequence is CASSQGWPLWWEQYF. As DNA, the CDR3 is TGTGCCAGCAGCCAAGGTTGGCCTTTATGGTGGGAGCAGTACTTC.

This clone showed up just once. The chain couples TRBV23-1 to TRBJ2-7; D is uncertain. TRBV23-1 is identified as an open reading frame with a role that is uncertain. The ends were cut back, 2 bases at V and 7 bases at J, with 12 bases in the middle. The CDR3 runs to 13 residues. CDR3 amino acids: CASSQLSLREQYF. CDR3 nucleotide sequence: TGCGCCAGCAGTCAACTCAGCTTGAGGGAGCAGTACTTC.